Presented here are 27 T cell receptor beta chains from one specimen sequenced in a study of control samples from healthy donors and cancer patients. Data came from immunoSEQ multiplex PCR; TCRdb stores just in-frame clones and leaves some out. The sample carries 85,000 to 95,000 clones, roughly nine tenths recorded once. Sequencing used blood. These receptors were taken from a woman in her 30s in good health.

CDR3 nucleotide sequence: TGTGCCAGCAGCCCGACCCCTGATAGTAAGAATTCACCCCTCCACTTT. Encoded protein: CASSPTPDSKNSPLHF. The chain carries TRBV6-6 and TRBJ1-6; D is ambiguous. This CDR3 contains 16 residues. V shed 6 bases and J shed 7 bases, with 19 bases lying between them. Germline V gene lookup returns CDR1 MNHNY and CDR2 SVGAGI (reference sequence).

The rearrangement uses TRBV7-3 and TRBJ1-6; no clear D gene. CDR3 length equals 13 residues. Germline-derived CDR1 and CDR2 are SGHTA and FQGTGA. V gave up 1 base and J gave up 13 bases, with 11 bases separating them. The CDR3 protein is CASSLNELTPLHF. The CDR3 DNA reads as TGTGCCAGCAGCTTAAATGAGCTCACCCCCCTCCACTTT.

This clone was counted a few times. V is TRBV11-3 and J is TRBJ2-3; unclear D gene. CDR1 is SGHNT and CDR2 is YENEEA in the germline V gene. The CDR3 extends over 11 amino acids. Trimming cost V 1 base and J 5 bases, with 1 base left between them. CDR3 sequence: CASSLGDTQYF. The CDR3 coding sequence is TGTGCCAGCAGCTTAGGAGATACGCAGTATTTT.

The chain links TRBV10-3 to TRBJ2-5; the D is unclear. The V end was cut by 3 bases, the J end by 4 bases, with 6 bases between. Germline lookup yields CDR1 ENHRY and CDR2 SYGVKD. There are 12 residues in the CDR3. The CDR3 spells CAISERGETQYF. The CDR3 region has the DNA TGTGCCATCAGTGAAAGAGGAGAGACCCAGTACTTC.

This chain joins TRBV6-5 and TRBJ1-3; the D is unclear. CDR3 length equals 16 residues. V was clipped by 2 bases and J by 0 bases, with 11 bases between them. Per the germline V gene, CDR1 is MNHEY and CDR2 is SVGAGI. For the CDR3, the DNA is TGTGCCAGCAGTTACCAGTCGACGAGCTCTGGAAACACCATATATTTT. The encoded protein is CASSYQSTSSGNTIYF.

The chain recombines TRBV19 with TRBJ1-5, with TRBD1 as a possible D gene (6 bases). The CDR3 is 18 amino acids. Trimming cost V 0 bases and J 4 bases, with 19 bases left between them. Germline values: CDR1 LNHDA, CDR2 SQIVND (reference sequence). As DNA, the CDR3 is TGTGCCAGTAGTATAGAAACGGACAGCTTTCCCCTGAATCAGCCCCAGCATTTT. Translated, it gives CASSIETDSFPLNQPQHF.

The J gene is TRBJ1-4, the V gene TRBV19; a weak D match, TRBD1 (6 bases). The germline V gene has CDR1 LNHDA and CDR2 SQIVND (reference sequence). The V and J ends lost 7 bases and 3 bases respectively, with 18 bases between them. This CDR3 comprises 16 residues. The CDR3 DNA reads as TGTGCCAGTATCGATATTCAAGGGGGAGCTAATGAAAAACTGTTTTTT. It codes for CASIDIQGGANEKLFF.

The chain couples TRBV5-4 to TRBJ2-7; TRBD2 aligns across 7 bases. The CDR3 spans 15 residues. V trimming: 4 bases; J trimming: 2 bases; junction bases outside the gene matches: 9. Germline CDR1 and CDR2: SGHNT and YYREEE (reference sequence). The CDR3 protein is CASSNPGGIAYEQYF. In DNA form, the CDR3 reads TGTGCCAGCAGCAACCCGGGGGGAATAGCCTACGAGCAGTACTTC.

The J gene is TRBJ1-1, the V gene TRBV10-3; D unclear. With 3 bases removed from V and 7 bases from J, the gap between germline ends came to 21 bases. Germline CDR1 ENHRY, CDR2 SYGVKD. This CDR3 has 16 amino acids. CDR3 sequence (DNA): TGTGCCATCAGTGACCCGATGAGGGATAGGGAGGGTGAAGCTTTCTTT. Residues: CAISDPMRDREGEAFF.

The chain uses TRBV4-1 and TRBJ2-1; possibly TRBD2 for D (6 bases). The V and J ends lost 1 base and 4 bases respectively, with 8 bases between them. This CDR3 is built from 14 residues. Germline V CDR1 and CDR2: MGHRA, YSYEKL. CDR3 nucleotide sequence: TGCGCCAGCAGCCAAGTGGGGACTTACAATGAGCAGTTCTTC. Protein product: CASSQVGTYNEQFF.

The CDR3 sequence: CASSINRGGNEQFF. The CDR3 DNA sequence: TGTGCCAGCAGCATTAACCGGGGAGGGAATGAGCAGTTCTTC. The chain employs TRBV7-2 and TRBJ2-1; the match to TRBD2 covers 7 bases. CDR1 is SGHTA, CDR2 FQGNSA, per germline. The J segment lost 7 bases and the V segment lost 5 bases, leaving 8 bases of the junction unmatched. This CDR3 contains 14 residues.

The chain joins TRBV10-3 to TRBJ1-2, with 7 bases matching TRBD1. The CDR3 is made up of 16 amino acids. Trimming cost V 4 bases and J 5 bases; bases outside gene matches: 13. Germline V lookup: CDR1 ENHRY, CDR2 SYGVKD. The CDR3 sequence is CAISGPTSTGSYGYTF. As DNA, the CDR3 is TGTGCCATCAGTGGACCCACTTCGACAGGGTCATATGGCTACACCTTC.

The chain employs TRBV28 and TRBJ1-1; unclear D gene. The CDR3 has 14 amino acids. Trimming pared 0 bases from V and 6 bases from J, leaving 11 bases between. Per the germline V gene, CDR1 is MDHEN and CDR2 is SYDVKM. The chain's CDR3 is CASSLWFAGAEAFF. The CDR3 coding sequence is TGTGCCAGCAGTTTATGGTTTGCAGGCGCTGAAGCTTTCTTT.

The V and J genes are TRBV7-8 and TRBJ2-3, with 11 bases matching TRBD2. V lost 7 bases, J lost 0 bases, and 12 bases stayed unmatched. The CDR3 extends over 18 amino acids. Germline loops: CDR1 SGHVS, CDR2 FQNEAQ. CDR3 sequence (DNA): TGTGCCAGCACCCTCCGGGCTAGCGGGGGGCGGAGCACAGATACGCAGTATTTT. This gives the protein CASTLRASGGRSTDTQYF. The entire variable domain, with the rest obtained from reference TRBV7-8 and TRBJ2-3, is as follows: GAGVSQSPRYKVAKRGQDVALRCDPISGHVSLFWYQQALGQGPEFLTYFQNEAQLDKSGLPSDRFFAERPEGSVSTLKIQRTQQEDSAVYLCASTLRASGGRSTDTQYFGPGTRLTVL.

The V and J genes are TRBV3-1 (or the pseudogene TRBV3-2) and TRBJ1-2, with 12 bases fitting TRBD1. The CDR3 runs 15 residues. Looked up from germline, CDR1 is LGHDT and CDR2 is YNNKEL (reference sequence). Germline trimming cut 3 bases from V and 6 bases from J; bases unmatched to any gene: 5. In DNA form, the CDR3 reads TGTGCCAGCAGCCACCGAGGGACAGGGGGCGATGGCTACACCTTC. Its protein product is CASSHRGTGGDGYTF.

The rearrangement links TRBV24-1 to TRBJ2-1, with D uncertain. The V gene lost 4 bases and the J gene lost 0 bases, with 9 bases spanning the gap. The CDR3 runs 15 residues. CDR1 and CDR2 (germline): KGHDR, SFDVKD. CDR3 region: CATSEDGSSYNEQFF. The CDR3 DNA reads as TGTGCCACCAGTGAAGACGGTAGCTCCTACAATGAGCAGTTCTTC.

The V and J genes are TRBV5-1 and TRBJ1-6, with D possibly TRBD1 on 5 matching bases. This CDR3 region has 17 residues. In germline, CDR1 is SGHRS, CDR2 YFSETQ. V lost 3 bases, J lost 5 bases, and 18 bases lay in between. CDR3 protein: CASSSFGGGQNNSPLHF. The CDR3 DNA reads as TGCGCCAGCAGCTCCTTCGGGGGTGGGCAAAATAATTCACCCCTCCACTTT.

The rearrangement uses TRBV5-1 and TRBJ1-5; 10 bases map to TRBD1. CDR1 is SGHRS, CDR2 YFSETQ, per germline. CDR3 length: 14 amino acids. After removal of 4 bases from V and 7 bases from J, the junction contained 5 bases not matched to a gene. DNA of the CDR3: TGCGCCAGCAGCCCCGGGACAGGGGAACAGCCCCAGCATTTT. It specifies CASSPGTGEQPQHF.

The chain links TRBV3-1 (or the pseudogene TRBV3-2) to TRBJ1-6; D is undetermined. The CDR3 has 13 residues. Germline lookup yields CDR1 LGHDT and CDR2 YNNKEL (reference sequence). V lost 10 bases and J lost 6, with 13 bases in between. Here the CDR3 DNA reads TGTGCCACTGGGGTTTCTGGTAATTCACCCCTCCACTTT. This encodes CATGVSGNSPLHF.

This clone came up once. The J gene is TRBJ1-4, the V gene TRBV5-4; 7 bases agree with TRBD1. The CDR3 consists of 17 residues. The V and J ends lost 2 bases and 0 bases, in that order; junction bases with no gene match: 7. Germline CDR1 reads SGHNT; CDR2 reads YYREEE (reference sequence). In nucleotides, the CDR3 is TGTGCCAGCAGCTTCACGACAGGGAGGACAACTAATGAAAAACTGTTTTTT. This sequence encodes CASSFTTGRTTNEKLFF.

The chain recombines TRBV3-1 (or the pseudogene TRBV3-2) with TRBJ1-5, with 8 bases identical to TRBD1. The length of the CDR3 is 15 residues. The germline gives CDR1 LGHDT, CDR2 YNNKEL (reference sequence). J was trimmed by 3 bases and V by 2 bases; bases with no gene match: 3. The CDR3 loop reads CASSQQGANNQPQHF. DNA of the CDR3: TGTGCCAGCAGCCAACAGGGGGCTAACAATCAGCCCCAGCATTTT.

The table lists this clone with a few counts. The chain couples TRBV3-1 (or the pseudogene TRBV3-2) to TRBJ2-1, with 7 bases matching TRBD2. The J segment lost 5 bases and the V segment lost 4 bases, leaving 2 bases of the junction unmatched. This CDR3 region has 13 residues. CDR1 LGHDT and CDR2 YNNKEL come from the germline V gene (reference sequence). CDR3 sequence reads: CASSPTSDNEQFF. DNA for the CDR3: TGTGCCAGCAGCCCCACTAGCGACAATGAGCAGTTCTTC.

The chain has TRBV7-3 and TRBJ1-1; weak D call: TRBD1 (5 bases). Germline V lookup: CDR1 SGHTA, CDR2 FQGTGA. This CDR3 contains 14 residues. V gave up 5 bases and J gave up 4 bases, with 14 bases separating them. The CDR3 is CASSPQGPSTEAFF. CDR3 in DNA: TGTGCCAGCAGCCCGCAGGGCCCCAGCACTGAAGCTTTCTTT. Looking up the rest from reference TRBV7-3 and TRBJ1-1 gives the full variable domain: GAGVSQTPSNKVTEKGKYVELRCDPISGHTALYWYRQSLGQGPEFLIYFQGTGAADDSGLPNDRFFAVRPEGSVSTLKIQRTERGDSAVYLCASSPQGPSTEAFFGQGTRLTVV.

The chain carries TRBV14 and TRBJ1-4, with 9 bases aligning to TRBD1. Germline V gene sequence: CDR1 SGHDN, CDR2 FVKESK. This CDR3 region has 17 residues. V lost 4 bases and J lost 8; bases outside the gene matches: 14. CDR3 nucleotides: TGTGCCAGCAGCCCTCAGGCCGGGCGACAGGGGGGGGAAAAACTGTTTTTT. Its protein is CASSPQAGRQGGEKLFF.

The J gene is TRBJ1-5, the V gene TRBV6-1; D ambiguous. The CDR3 has 16 residues. V was shortened by 3 bases and J by 4 bases, with 16 bases between the two germline ends. Germline CDR1 reads MNHNS; CDR2 reads SASEGT. The CDR3: CASSELSLVLNQPQHF. The CDR3 bases are TGTGCCAGCAGTGAGTTGTCCCTAGTGCTAAATCAGCCCCAGCATTTT.

The CDR3 bases are TGTGCCAGCAGCGTAGGGGGACAGGGACTATATGGCTACACCTTC. This translates into CASSVGGQGLYGYTF. The chain uses TRBV9 and TRBJ1-2; 9 bases map to TRBD1. The CDR3 totals 15 residues. J was trimmed by 5 bases and V by 0 bases; bases with no gene match: 5. Germline-derived CDR1 and CDR2 are SGDLS and YYNGEE.

The V and J genes are TRBV4-1 and TRBJ2-2, with D possibly TRBD1 on 7 matching bases. Germline CDR1 is MGHRA and CDR2 is YSYEKL. Trimming stripped 2 bases from V and 4 bases from J, with 14 bases between. This CDR3 region has 16 residues. CDR3 sequence (DNA): TGCGCCAGCAGCCAACGAGGAGGGACAGTCACCGGGGAGCTGTTTTTT. Protein sequence: CASSQRGGTVTGELFF.